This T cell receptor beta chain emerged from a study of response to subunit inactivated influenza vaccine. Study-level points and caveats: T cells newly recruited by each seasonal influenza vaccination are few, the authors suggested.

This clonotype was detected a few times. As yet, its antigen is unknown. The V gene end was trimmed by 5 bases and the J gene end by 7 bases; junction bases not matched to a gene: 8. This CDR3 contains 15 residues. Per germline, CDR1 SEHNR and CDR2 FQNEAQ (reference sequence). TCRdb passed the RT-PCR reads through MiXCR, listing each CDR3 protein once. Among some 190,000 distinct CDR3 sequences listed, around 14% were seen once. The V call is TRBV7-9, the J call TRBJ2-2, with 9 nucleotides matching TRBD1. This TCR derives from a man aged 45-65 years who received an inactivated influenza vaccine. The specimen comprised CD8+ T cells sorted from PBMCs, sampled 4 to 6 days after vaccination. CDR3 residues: CASSPPTGGIGELFF. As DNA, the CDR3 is TGTGCCAGCAGCCCCCCAACAGGGGGCATCGGGGAGCTGTTTTTT.